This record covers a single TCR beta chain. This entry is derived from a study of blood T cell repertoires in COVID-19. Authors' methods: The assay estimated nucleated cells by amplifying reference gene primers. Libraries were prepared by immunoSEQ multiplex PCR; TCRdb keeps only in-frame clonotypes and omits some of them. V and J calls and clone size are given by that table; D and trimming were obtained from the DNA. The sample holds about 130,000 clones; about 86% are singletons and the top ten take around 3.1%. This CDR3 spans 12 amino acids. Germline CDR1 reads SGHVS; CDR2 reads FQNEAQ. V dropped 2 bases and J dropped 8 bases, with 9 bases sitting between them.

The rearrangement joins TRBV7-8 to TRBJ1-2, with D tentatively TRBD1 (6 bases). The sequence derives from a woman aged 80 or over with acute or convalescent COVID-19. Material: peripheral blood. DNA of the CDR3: TGTGCCAGCAGCTTAACAGGGAAAGGCTACACCTTC. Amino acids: CASSLTGKGYTF.